The text below deals with one TCR beta chain. Its cognate antigen is unknown. The sample is drawn from a study of CD8 T cells in ankylosing spondylitis. Notes on the study in general: There was reportedly significant enrichment of clones that were disease-linked in matched ankylosing spondylitis synovial fluid. Those disease-linked clones were CD8+; they were also relatively rare in peripheral blood. A motif of 8 or 9 highly homologous TCR beta variants was seen as apparently characteristic of ankylosing spondylitis blood. In reactive arthritis synovial fluid and blood, some motif variants had been reported before.

In making TCR beta libraries, quantitative 5'-RACE with molecular barcodes was used. MiXCR was run by TCRdb on the 5' RACE reads, yielding one entry per CDR3 protein. This table has 750,000 to 850,000 distinct CDR3 sequences, roughly 12% appearing once. Germline trimming cut 5 bases from V and 2 bases from J; bases unmatched to any gene: 12. The CDR3 totals 16 residues. Germline CDR1 MDHEN, CDR2 SYDVKM. Source material: blood, either unsorted or a sorted T cell fraction (not recorded which). This receptor was obtained from a male donor with ankylosing spondylitis. The rearrangement uses TRBV28 and TRBJ2-7; 7 bases match TRBD2. This CDR3 reads CASSPGGGGGAYEQYF. CDR3 nucleotides: TGTGCCAGCAGTCCGGGGGGTGGAGGTGGTGCCTACGAGCAGTACTTC.